Given below is one T cell receptor beta chain in context. This record comes from a study of technical replicates of blood from several donors. Germline V lookup: CDR1 SGHRS, CDR2 YFSETQ. CDR3 length: 18 residues. V was clipped by 1 base and J by 1 base; unmatched bases: 13. Sequencing was performed with immunoSEQ multiplex PCR; in TCRdb, only in-frame clones are kept and a portion is missing. The data hold tens of thousands of clones, with 96% observed a single time. The origin of this receptor is a human donor in good health. Material for sequencing was T cells isolated from PBMCs. This chain joins TRBV5-1 and TRBJ2-7; 8 bases line up with TRBD2. This CDR3 is CASSLFTRGAGASYEQYF. In DNA, the CDR3 is TGCGCCAGCAGCTTGTTCACGCGAGGAGCGGGAGCTTCCTACGAGCAGTACTTC. Complete variable domain (other parts from reference TRBV5-1 and TRBJ2-7): KAGVTQTPRYLIKTRGQQVTLSCSPISGHRSVSWYQQTPGQGLQFLFEYFSETQRNKGNFPGRFSGRQFSNSRSEMNVSTLELGDSALYLCASSLFTRGAGASYEQYFGPGTRLTVT.